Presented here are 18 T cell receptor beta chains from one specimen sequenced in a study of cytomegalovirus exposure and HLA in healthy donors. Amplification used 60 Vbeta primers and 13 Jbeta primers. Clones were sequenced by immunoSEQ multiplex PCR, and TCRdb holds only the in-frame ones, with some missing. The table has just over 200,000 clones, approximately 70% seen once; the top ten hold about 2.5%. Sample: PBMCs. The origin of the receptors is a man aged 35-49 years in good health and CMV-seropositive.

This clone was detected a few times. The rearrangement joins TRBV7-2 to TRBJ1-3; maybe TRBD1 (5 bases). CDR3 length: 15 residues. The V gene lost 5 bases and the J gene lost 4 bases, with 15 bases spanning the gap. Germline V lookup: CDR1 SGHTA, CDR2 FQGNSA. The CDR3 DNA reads TGTGCCAGCAGCCCTGGCGGGGGGGTCGGAAACACCATATATTTT. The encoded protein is CASSPGGGVGNTIYF.

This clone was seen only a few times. CDR3 region: CASSQSLAGGINEQFF. The CDR3 nucleotides read TGTGCCAGCAGCCAATCCCTAGCGGGGGGGATCAATGAGCAGTTCTTC. The chain combines TRBV4-2 with TRBJ2-1; 12 bases line up with TRBD2. The CDR3 runs to 16 residues. The germline V gene encodes CDR1 LGHNA and CDR2 YNFKEQ. With 2 bases clipped from V and 6 bases from J, the junction kept 5 bases outside the gene matches.

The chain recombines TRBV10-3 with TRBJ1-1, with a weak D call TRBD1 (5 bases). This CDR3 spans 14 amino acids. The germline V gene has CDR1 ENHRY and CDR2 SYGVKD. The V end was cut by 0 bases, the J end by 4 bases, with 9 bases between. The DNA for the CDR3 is TGTGCCATCAGTGAGTCGTCAGGGTTCACTGAAGCTTTCTTT. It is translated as CAISESSGFTEAFF.

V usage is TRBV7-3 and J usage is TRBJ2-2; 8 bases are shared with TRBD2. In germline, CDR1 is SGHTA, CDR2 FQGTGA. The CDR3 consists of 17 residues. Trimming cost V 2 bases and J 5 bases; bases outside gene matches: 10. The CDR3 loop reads CASSLGVGGGPTGELFF. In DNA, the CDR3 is TGTGCCAGCAGCTTAGGGGTTGGCGGGGGGCCGACCGGGGAGCTGTTTTTT.

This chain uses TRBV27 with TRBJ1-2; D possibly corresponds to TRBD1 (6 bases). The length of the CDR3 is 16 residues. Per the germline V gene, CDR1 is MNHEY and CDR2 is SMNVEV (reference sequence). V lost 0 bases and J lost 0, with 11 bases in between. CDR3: CASSLSWTAPNYGYTF. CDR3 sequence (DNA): TGTGCCAGCAGTTTATCGTGGACAGCTCCTAACTATGGCTACACCTTC.

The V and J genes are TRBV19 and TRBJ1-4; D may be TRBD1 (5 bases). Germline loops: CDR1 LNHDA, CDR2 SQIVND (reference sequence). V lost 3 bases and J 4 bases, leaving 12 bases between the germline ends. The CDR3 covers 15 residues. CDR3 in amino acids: CASSMSTGLNEKLFF. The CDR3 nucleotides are TGTGCCAGTAGTATGAGTACAGGCCTTAATGAAAAACTGTTTTTT.

This chain's CDR3 is CASSISRDKTNIQYF. CDR3 coding DNA: TGTGCCAGTAGTATATCCAGGGACAAGACAAACATTCAGTACTTC. The rearrangement joins TRBV19 to TRBJ2-4; a possible D gene is TRBD1 (6 bases). The ends were cut back, 2 bases at V and 6 bases at J, with 14 bases in the middle. Germline V gene sequence: CDR1 LNHDA, CDR2 SQIVND (reference sequence). The CDR3 is 15 residues long.

The CDR3 nucleotides read TGTGCCAGCAGCTTGCGCTCGATTCGGGGCTACGAGCAGTACTTC. This translates into CASSLRSIRGYEQYF. The V call is TRBV5-8, the J call TRBJ2-7; D possibly corresponds to TRBD2 (5 bases). Germline V CDR1 and CDR2: SGHTS, YDEGEE. This CDR3 is built from 15 residues. V gave up 1 base and J gave up 3 bases, with 14 bases separating them.

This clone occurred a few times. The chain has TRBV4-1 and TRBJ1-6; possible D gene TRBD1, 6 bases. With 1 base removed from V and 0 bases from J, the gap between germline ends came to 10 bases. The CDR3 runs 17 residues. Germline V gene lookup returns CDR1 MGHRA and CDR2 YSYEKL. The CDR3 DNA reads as TGCGCCAGCAGCCAAGCCGGACAGTCCTCCTATAATTCACCCCTCCACTTT. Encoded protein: CASSQAGQSSYNSPLHF.

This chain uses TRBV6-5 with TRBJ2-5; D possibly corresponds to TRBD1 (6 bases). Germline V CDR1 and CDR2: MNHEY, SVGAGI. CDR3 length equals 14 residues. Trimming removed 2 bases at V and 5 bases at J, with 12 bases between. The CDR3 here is CASSYGGPPETQYF. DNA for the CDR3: TGTGCCAGCAGTTACGGGGGCCCCCCGGAGACCCAGTACTTC.

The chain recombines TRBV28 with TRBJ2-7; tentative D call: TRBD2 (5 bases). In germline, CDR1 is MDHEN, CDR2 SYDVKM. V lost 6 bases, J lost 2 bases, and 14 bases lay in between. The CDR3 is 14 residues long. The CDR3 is CASSGGVRPYEQYF. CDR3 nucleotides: TGTGCCAGCAGCGGAGGAGTCAGGCCCTACGAGCAGTACTTC.

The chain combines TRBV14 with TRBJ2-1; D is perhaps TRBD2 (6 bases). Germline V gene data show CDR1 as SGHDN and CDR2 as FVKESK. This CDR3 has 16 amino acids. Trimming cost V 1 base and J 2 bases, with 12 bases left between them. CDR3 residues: CASSQVGTSPYNEQFF. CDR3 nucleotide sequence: TGTGCCAGCAGCCAAGTTGGGACTTCCCCCTACAATGAGCAGTTCTTC.

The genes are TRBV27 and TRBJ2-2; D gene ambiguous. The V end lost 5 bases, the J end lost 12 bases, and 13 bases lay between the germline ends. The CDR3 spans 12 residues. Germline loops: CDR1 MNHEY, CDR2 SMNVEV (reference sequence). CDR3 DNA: TGTGCCAGCAGTCCGGTCCCACCCCAGCTGTTTTTT. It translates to CASSPVPPQLFF.

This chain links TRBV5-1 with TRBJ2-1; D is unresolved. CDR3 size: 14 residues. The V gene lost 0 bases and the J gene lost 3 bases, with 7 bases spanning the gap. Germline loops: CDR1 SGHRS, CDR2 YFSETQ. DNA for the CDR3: TGCGCCAGCAGCTTGGAACAGTACTACAATGAGCAGTTCTTC. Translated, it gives CASSLEQYYNEQFF.

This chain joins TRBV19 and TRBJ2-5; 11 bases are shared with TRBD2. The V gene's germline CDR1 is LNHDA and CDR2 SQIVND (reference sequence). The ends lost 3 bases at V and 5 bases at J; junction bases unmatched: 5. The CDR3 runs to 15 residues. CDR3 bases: TGTGCCAGTAGTATCATAGCGGGGGGGCCGGAGACCCAGTACTTC. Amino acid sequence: CASSIIAGGPETQYF.

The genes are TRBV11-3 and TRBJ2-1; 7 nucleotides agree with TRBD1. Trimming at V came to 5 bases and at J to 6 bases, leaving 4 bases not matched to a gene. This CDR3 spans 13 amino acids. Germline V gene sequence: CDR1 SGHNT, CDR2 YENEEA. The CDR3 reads CASSLRTGNEQFF. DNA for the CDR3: TGTGCCAGCAGCCTGCGGACAGGCAATGAGCAGTTCTTC.

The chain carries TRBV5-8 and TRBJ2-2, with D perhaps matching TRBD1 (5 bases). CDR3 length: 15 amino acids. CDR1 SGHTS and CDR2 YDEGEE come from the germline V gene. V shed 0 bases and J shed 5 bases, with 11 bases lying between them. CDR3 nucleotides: TGTGCCAGCAGCTTGGTGGGGCCCCTAACCGGGGAGCTGTTTTTT. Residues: CASSLVGPLTGELFF.

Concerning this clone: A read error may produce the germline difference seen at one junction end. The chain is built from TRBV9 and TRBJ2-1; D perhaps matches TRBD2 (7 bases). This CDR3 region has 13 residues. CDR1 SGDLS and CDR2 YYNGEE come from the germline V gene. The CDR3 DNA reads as TGTGTCAGCAGCGTAGGGGGGGGCAATGAGCAGTTCTTC. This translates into CVSSVGGGNEQFF. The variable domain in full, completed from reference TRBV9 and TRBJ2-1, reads DSGVTQTPKHLITATGQRVTLRCSPRSGDLSVYWYQQSLDQGLQFLIQYYNGEERAKGNILERFSAQQFPDLHSELNLSSLELGDSALYFCVSSVGGGNEQFFGPGTRLTVL.